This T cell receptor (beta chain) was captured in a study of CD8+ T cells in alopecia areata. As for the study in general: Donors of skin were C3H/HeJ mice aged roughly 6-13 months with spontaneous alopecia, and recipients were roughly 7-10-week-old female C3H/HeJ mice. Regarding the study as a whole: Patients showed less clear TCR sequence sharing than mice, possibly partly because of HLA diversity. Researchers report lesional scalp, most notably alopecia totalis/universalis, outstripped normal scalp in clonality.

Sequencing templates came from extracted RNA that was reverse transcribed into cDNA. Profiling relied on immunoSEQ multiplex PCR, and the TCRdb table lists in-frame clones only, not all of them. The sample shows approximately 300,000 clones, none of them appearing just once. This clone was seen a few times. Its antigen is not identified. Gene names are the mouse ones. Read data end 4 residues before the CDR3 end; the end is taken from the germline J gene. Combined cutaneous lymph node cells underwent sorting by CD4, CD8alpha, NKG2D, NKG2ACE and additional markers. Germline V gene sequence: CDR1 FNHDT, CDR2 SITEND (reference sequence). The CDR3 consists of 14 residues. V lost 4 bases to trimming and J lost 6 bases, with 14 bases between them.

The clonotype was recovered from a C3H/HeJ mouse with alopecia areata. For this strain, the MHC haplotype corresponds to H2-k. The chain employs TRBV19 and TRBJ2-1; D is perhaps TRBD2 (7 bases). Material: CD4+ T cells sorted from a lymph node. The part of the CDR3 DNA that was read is TGTGCCAGCAGTCCCCGGGGGGCGCTTGCT. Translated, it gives CASSPRGALA. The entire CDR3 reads CASSPRGALAEQFF.